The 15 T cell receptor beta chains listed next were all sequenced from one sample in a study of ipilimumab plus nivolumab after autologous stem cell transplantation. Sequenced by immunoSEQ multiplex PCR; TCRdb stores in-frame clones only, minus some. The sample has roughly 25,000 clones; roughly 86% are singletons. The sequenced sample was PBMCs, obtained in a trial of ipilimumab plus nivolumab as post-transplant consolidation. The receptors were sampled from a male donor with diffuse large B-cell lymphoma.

CDR3 nucleotides: TGTGCCAGCAGTGAGGGACTAGTAGTCGATGAGCAGTTCTTC. It is translated as CASSEGLVVDEQFF. The V and J genes are TRBV2 and TRBJ2-1; 8 positions agree with TRBD2. There are 14 residues in the CDR3. The V and J ends lost 3 bases and 8 bases, in that order; junction bases with no gene match: 6. CDR1 SNHLY and CDR2 FYNNEI come from the germline V gene.

CDR3 sequence: CASSFGGGVLNEQFF. The DNA for the CDR3 is TGTGCCAGCAGTTTTGGCGGGGGGGTTTTGAATGAGCAGTTCTTC. The V gene is TRBV6-6, the J gene TRBJ2-1, with 9 bases matching TRBD2. Trimming took 4 bases from V and 7 from J; bases not matched to a gene: 8. The CDR3 contains 15 residues. Per germline, CDR1 MNHNY and CDR2 SVGAGI (reference sequence).

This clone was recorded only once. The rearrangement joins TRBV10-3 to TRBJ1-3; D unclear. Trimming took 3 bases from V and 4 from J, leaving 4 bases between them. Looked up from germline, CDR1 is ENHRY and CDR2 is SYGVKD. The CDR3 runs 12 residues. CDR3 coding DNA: TGTGCCATCAGTGATGGGGGAAACACCATATATTTT. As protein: CAISDGGNTIYF.

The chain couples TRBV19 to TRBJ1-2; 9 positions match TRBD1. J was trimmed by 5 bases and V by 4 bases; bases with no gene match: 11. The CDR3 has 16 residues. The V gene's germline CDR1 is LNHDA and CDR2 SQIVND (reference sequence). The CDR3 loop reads CASSRYRGTGQYGYTF. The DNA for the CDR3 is TGTGCCAGTAGTAGGTACCGCGGGACAGGGCAATATGGCTACACCTTC.

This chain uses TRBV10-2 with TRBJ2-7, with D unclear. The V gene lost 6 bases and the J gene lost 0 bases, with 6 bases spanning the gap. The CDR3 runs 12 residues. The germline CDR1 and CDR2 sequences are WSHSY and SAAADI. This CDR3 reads CASSTNSYEQYF. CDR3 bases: TGCGCCAGCAGCACAAACTCCTACGAGCAGTACTTC.

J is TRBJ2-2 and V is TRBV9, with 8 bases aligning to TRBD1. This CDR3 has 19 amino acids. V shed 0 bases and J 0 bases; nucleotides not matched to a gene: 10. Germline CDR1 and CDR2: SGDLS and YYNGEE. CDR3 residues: CASSVVLGDRTSNTGELFF. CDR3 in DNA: TGTGCCAGCAGCGTAGTACTAGGGGACAGGACCTCGAACACCGGGGAGCTGTTTTTT.

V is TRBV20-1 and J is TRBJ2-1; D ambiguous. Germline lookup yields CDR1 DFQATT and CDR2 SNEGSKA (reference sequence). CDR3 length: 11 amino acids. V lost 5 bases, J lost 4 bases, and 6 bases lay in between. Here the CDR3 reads CSAPRYNEQFF. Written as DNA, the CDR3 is TGCAGTGCTCCCCGGTACAATGAGCAGTTCTTC.

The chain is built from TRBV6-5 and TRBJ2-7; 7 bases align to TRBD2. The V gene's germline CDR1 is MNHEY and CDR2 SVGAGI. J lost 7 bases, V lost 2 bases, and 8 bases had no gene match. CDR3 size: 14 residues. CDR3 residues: CASSYALGGGEQYF. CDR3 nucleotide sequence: TGTGCCAGCAGTTACGCCCTGGGGGGAGGGGAGCAGTACTTC.

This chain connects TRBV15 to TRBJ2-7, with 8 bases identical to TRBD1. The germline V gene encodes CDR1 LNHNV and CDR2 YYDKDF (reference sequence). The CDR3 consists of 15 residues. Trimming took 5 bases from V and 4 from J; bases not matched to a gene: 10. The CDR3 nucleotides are TGTGCCACCAGCGGCTCCGGGACAGGATCTTACGAGCAGTACTTC. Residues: CATSGSGTGSYEQYF.

In nucleotides, the CDR3 is TGCGCCAGCAGCCAGGGACTAGCGGGGGCCAAAAACATTCAGTACTTC. This codes for CASSQGLAGAKNIQYF. The rearrangement links TRBV4-1 to TRBJ2-4, with 13 nucleotides matching TRBD2. The V and J ends lost 3 bases and 1 base, in that order; junction bases with no gene match: 0. The CDR3 is 16 amino acids. The germline CDR1 and CDR2 sequences are MGHRA and YSYEKL.

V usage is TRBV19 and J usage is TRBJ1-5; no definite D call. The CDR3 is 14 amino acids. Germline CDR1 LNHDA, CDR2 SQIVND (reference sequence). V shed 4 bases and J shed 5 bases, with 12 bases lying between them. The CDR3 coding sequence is TGTGCCAGTAGTACCGGCGTTAGGTATCAGCCCCAGCATTTT. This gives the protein CASSTGVRYQPQHF.

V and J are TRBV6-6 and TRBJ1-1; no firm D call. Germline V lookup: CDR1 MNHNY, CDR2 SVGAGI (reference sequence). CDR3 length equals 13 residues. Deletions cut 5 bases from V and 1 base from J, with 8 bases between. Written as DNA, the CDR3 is TGTGCCAGCAGTGCCGCGGGGAACACTGAAGCTTTCTTT. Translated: CASSAAGNTEAFF.

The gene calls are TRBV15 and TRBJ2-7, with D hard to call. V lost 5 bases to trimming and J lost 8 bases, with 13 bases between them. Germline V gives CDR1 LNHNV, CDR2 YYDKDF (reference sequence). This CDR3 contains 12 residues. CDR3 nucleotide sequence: TGTGCCACCAGCGACCTCGGCGGAAAGCAGTACTTC. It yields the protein CATSDLGGKQYF.

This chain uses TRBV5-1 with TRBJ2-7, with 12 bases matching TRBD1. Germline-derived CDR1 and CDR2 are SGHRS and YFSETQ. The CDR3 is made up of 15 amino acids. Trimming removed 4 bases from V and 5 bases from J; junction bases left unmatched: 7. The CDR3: CASSIPGQGADEQYF. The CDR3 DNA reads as TGCGCCAGCAGCATACCGGGACAGGGGGCAGACGAGCAGTACTTC.

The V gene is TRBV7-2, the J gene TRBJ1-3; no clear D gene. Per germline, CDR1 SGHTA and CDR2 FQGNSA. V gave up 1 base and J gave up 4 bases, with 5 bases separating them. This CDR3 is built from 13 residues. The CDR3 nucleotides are TGTGCCAGCAGCTTAGTAACGGGAAACACCATATATTTT. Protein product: CASSLVTGNTIYF. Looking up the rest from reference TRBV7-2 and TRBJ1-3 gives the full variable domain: GAGVSQSPSNKVTEKGKDVELRCDPISGHTALYWYRQSLGQGLEFLIYFQGNSAPDKSGLPSDRFSAERTGGSVSTLTIQRTQQEDSAVYLCASSLVTGNTIYFGEGSWLTVV.